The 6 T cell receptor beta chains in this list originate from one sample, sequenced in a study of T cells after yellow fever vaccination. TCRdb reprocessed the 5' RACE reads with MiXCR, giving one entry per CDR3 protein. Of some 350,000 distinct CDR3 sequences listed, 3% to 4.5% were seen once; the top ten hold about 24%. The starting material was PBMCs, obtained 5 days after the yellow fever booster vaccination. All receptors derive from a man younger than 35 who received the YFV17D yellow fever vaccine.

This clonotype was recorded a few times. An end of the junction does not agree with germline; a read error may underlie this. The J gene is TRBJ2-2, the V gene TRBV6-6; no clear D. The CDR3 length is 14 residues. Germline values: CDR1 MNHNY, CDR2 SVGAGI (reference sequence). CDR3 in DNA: TGTGCCAGGAGTTACGGTCGGTCCTCCGGGGAGCTGTTTTTT. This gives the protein CARSYGRSSGELFF.

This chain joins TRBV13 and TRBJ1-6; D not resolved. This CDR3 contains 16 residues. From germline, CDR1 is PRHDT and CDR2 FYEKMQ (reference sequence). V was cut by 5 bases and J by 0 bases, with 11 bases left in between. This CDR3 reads CASSLTESSYNSPLHF. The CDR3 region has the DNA TGTGCCAGCAGCCTCACAGAGAGCTCCTATAATTCACCCCTCCACTTT.

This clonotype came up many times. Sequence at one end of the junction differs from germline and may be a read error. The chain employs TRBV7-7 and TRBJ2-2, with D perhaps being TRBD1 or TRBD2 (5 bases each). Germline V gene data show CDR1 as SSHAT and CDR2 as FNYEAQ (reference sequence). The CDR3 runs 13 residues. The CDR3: CASSLGTGELLFF. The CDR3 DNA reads TGTGCTAGCAGCTTAGGGACCGGGGAGCTGTTGTTTTTT.

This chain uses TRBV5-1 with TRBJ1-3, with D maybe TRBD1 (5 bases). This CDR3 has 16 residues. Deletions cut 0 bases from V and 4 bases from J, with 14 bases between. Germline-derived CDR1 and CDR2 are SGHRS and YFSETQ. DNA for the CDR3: TGCGCCAGCAGCTTGGTTTGGGGCTCGGCAGGAAACACCATATATTTT. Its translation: CASSLVWGSAGNTIYF. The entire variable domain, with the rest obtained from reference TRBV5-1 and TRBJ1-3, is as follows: KAGVTQTPRYLIKTRGQQVTLSCSPISGHRSVSWYQQTPGQGLQFLFEYFSETQRNKGNFPGRFSGRQFSNSRSEMNVSTLELGDSALYLCASSLVWGSAGNTIYFGEGSWLTVV.

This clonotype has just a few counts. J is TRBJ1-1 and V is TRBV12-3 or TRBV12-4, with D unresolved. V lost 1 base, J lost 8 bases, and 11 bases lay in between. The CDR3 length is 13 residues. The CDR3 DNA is TGTGCCAGCAGTTTAGTCATAACAAGGGAAGCTTTCTTT. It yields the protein CASSLVITREAFF.

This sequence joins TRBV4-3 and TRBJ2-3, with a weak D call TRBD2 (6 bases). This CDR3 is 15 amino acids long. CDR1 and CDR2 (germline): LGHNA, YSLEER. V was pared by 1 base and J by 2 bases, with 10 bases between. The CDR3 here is CASSQGSGDTDTQYF. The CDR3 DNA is TGCGCCAGCAGCCAAGGTTCGGGGGACACAGATACGCAGTATTTT.